One sample yielded the 26 T cell receptor beta chains listed below, sequenced in a study of T cells after yellow fever vaccination (dated by TCRdb to the late 2010s). Per the publication, the treatment or condition label means: live attenuated yellow fever vaccine strain. Receptor libraries were prepared by 5' RACE. The listed sequencing device is Illumina HiSeq 2500. TCRdb trimmed the raw reads at Q25, called clones with MiXCR and kept productive beta chains. Rows merge per CDR3 protein into single entries with the most common DNA and genes. The sample data list 400,000 to 650,000 distinct CDR3 sequences, and less than 25% of these were observed just once. The top ten clonotypes cover 15% to 20% of the sample. This material consisted of PBMCs, taken roughly 20 days after the first yellow fever vaccination. The receptors were gathered from a man aged 18-30 years who received the YFV17D yellow fever vaccine.

This clonotype was recorded a few times. This chain joins TRBV9 and TRBJ1-1; D is possibly TRBD1 (5 bases). V gave up 4 bases and J gave up 10 bases, with 14 bases separating them. The CDR3 totals 12 residues. The germline V gene encodes CDR1 SGDLS and CDR2 YYNGEE. The CDR3 loop is CASSPVGRGAFF. The CDR3 coding sequence is TGTGCCAGCAGCCCCGTAGGTAGGGGAGCTTTCTTT.

This clonotype appeared a few times. The chain carries TRBV15 and TRBJ2-2; no definite D call. V gave up 0 bases and J gave up 7 bases, with 9 bases separating them. This CDR3 comprises 14 residues. Germline values: CDR1 LNHNV, CDR2 YYDKDF (reference sequence). CDR3 nucleotide sequence: TGTGCCACCAGCAGAGATGGTGTGGGCGGGGAGCTGTTTTTT. This gives the protein CATSRDGVGGELFF.

This clonotype was counted between two and nine times. This chain uses TRBV20-1 with TRBJ1-1; 7 bases line up with TRBD1. This CDR3 region has 14 residues. Germline values: CDR1 DFQATT, CDR2 SNEGSKA (reference sequence). Trimming cost V 5 bases and J 3 bases; bases outside gene matches: 9. CDR3 coding DNA: TGCAGTGCTGGACAGGCGGCAGGAGACACTGAAGCTTTCTTT. Protein sequence: CSAGQAAGDTEAFF.

A few counts support this clonotype. J is TRBJ2-7 and V is TRBV18, with D tentatively TRBD2 (6 bases). Trimming left V 2 bases short and J 6 bases short, with 11 bases between. Germline V lookup: CDR1 KGHSH, CDR2 LQKENI. The CDR3 is made up of 13 amino acids. DNA for the CDR3: TGTGCCAGCTCACCAATATCGGGAGCCGAGCAGTACGTC. Its protein is CASSPISGAEQYV.

The chain combines TRBV6-4 with TRBJ1-5; D unclear. The germline V gene encodes CDR1 MRHNA and CDR2 SNTAGT. V was cut by 2 bases and J by 6 bases, with 8 bases left in between. CDR3 length equals 13 residues. In DNA, the CDR3 is TGTGCCAGCAGTGACAGCCCCGGTCAGCCCCAGCATTTT. This sequence encodes CASSDSPGQPQHF.

Regarding this clonotype: One end of the junction varies from germline; a read error may be responsible. The chain's CDR3 is CSASSGQETQSF. CDR3 DNA sequence: TGCAGTGCTAGCAGCGGACAAGAGACCCAGTCCTTC. This chain uses TRBV20-1 with TRBJ2-5, with D possibly being TRBD1 or TRBD2 (5 bases each). The CDR3 has 12 residues. CDR1 and CDR2 from the germline V gene are DFQATT and SNEGSKA (reference sequence).

The rearrangement links TRBV12-3 or TRBV12-4 to TRBJ1-3; tentative D call: TRBD1 (5 bases). Trimming took off 5 bases at V and 0 bases at J, with 14 bases between the two ends. The CDR3 runs to 16 residues. The CDR3 spells CASSGTGSDSGNTIYF. The CDR3 bases are TGTGCCAGCAGTGGTACAGGATCCGACTCTGGAAACACCATATATTTT.

The CDR3 region is CASSPLSGASYEQYF. The CDR3 DNA sequence: TGCGCCAGCAGCCCTCTCTCGGGAGCCTCCTACGAGCAGTACTTC. The chain is built from TRBV4-1 and TRBJ2-7; perhaps TRBD2 as D (6 bases). Germline V gives CDR1 MGHRA, CDR2 YSYEKL. The CDR3 extends over 15 amino acids. The V end lost 4 bases, the J end lost 0 bases, and 13 bases lay between the germline ends.

V usage is TRBV27 and J usage is TRBJ2-7; 7 nucleotides line up with TRBD2. CDR3 size: 18 residues. V shed 7 bases and J 3 bases; nucleotides not matched to a gene: 21. Germline-derived CDR1 and CDR2 are MNHEY and SMNVEV (reference sequence). This CDR3 is CASTSGSGGANPNYEQYF. CDR3 bases: TGTGCCAGCACTTCGGGTTCGGGGGGAGCGAACCCAAACTACGAGCAGTACTTC.

This clonotype was observed a few times. The gene calls are TRBV12-5 and TRBJ2-7, with D perhaps matching TRBD1 or TRBD2 (5 bases each). The CDR3 runs 15 residues. CDR1 is LGHNT, CDR2 FRNRAP, per germline. V dropped 5 bases and J dropped 2 bases, with 16 bases sitting between them. In DNA, the CDR3 is TGTGCTAGTGGTCCCCCGAGGGACGTACCCTACGAGCAGTACTTC. This translates into CASGPPRDVPYEQYF.

The chain joins TRBV7-9 to TRBJ2-3; 9 nucleotides agree with TRBD1. The CDR3 covers 14 residues. CDR1 and CDR2 from the germline V gene are SEHNR and FQNEAQ (reference sequence). J was trimmed by 6 bases and V by 2 bases; bases with no gene match: 3. CDR3 region: CASSLTGGDDTQYF. The CDR3 DNA sequence: TGTGCCAGCAGCTTAACAGGGGGCGACGATACGCAGTATTTT.

This chain connects TRBV4-1 to TRBJ2-7; no clear D gene. V dropped 8 bases and J dropped 0 bases, with 11 bases sitting between them. This CDR3 is 13 amino acids long. Germline V gene data show CDR1 as MGHRA and CDR2 as YSYEKL. The CDR3 loop is CASSVRVSYEQYV. DNA for the CDR3: TGCGCCAGCTCGGTTCGGGTCTCCTACGAGCAGTACGTC.

This clonotype came up a few times. V gene TRBV25-1 combines with J gene TRBJ2-1, with D unclear. Between the trimmed V and J ends, which lost 2 bases and 9 bases, there was a span of 14 bases. The germline V gene has CDR1 MGHDK and CDR2 SYGVNS. The CDR3 runs 14 residues. The CDR3 bases are TGTGCCAGCAGTGAACTAGGTCCGTCCGGTGAGCAGTTCTTC. Protein sequence: CASSELGPSGEQFF.

The chain couples TRBV7-8 to TRBJ1-1, with D possibly matching TRBD1 (5 bases). The CDR3 is 15 amino acids. Trimming stripped 1 base from V and 4 bases from J, with 13 bases between. Germline CDR1 is SGHVS and CDR2 is FQNEAQ. The CDR3 spells CASSLDGGGFTEAFF. CDR3 DNA sequence: TGTGCCAGCAGCTTAGATGGCGGGGGGTTCACTGAAGCTTTCTTT.

A note on this clonotype: Relative to the germline gene, one junction end is altered; a read error may explain this. The rearrangement joins TRBV7-2 to TRBJ2-3, with D tentatively TRBD1 or TRBD2 (6 bases each). CDR1 is SGHTA and CDR2 is FQGNSA in the germline V gene. The CDR3 has 14 residues. The CDR3 loop is CASRAWGDTDTQYF. CDR3 DNA: TGTGCCAGCAGGGCATGGGGGGACACAGATACGCAGTATTTC.

This clonotype was recorded many times. The rearrangement links TRBV5-5 to TRBJ2-5; D ambiguous. Germline loops: CDR1 SGHKS, CDR2 YYEKEE (reference sequence). CDR3 length: 12 residues. V was trimmed by 2 bases and J by 4 bases, leaving 6 bases between them. CDR3 coding DNA: TGTGCCAGCAGCTTCAGGAGAGAGACCCAGTACTTC. This encodes CASSFRRETQYF.

V and J are TRBV6-1 and TRBJ2-1; the D is unclear. Germline CDR1 MNHNS, CDR2 SASEGT. V lost 8 bases and J 8 bases, leaving 10 bases between the germline ends. The CDR3 is 11 residues long. The CDR3 reads CASHRVHEQFF. The CDR3 DNA reads TGTGCCAGCCACCGGGTGCATGAGCAGTTCTTC.

The chain recombines TRBV6-5 with TRBJ1-4; D ambiguous. This CDR3 has 14 residues. Trimming shortened V by 2 bases and J by 1 base, and 5 bases separated the two germline ends. Germline values: CDR1 MNHEY, CDR2 SVGAGI. The CDR3 DNA sequence: TGTGCCAGCAGTTACAAGGGAACTAATGAAAAACTGTTTTTT. As protein: CASSYKGTNEKLFF.

In this sample, this clonotype turned up a few times. The J gene is TRBJ1-5, the V gene TRBV10-2, with no clear D. The CDR3 is 14 residues long. The ends were cut back, 10 bases at V and 12 bases at J, with 25 bases in the middle. Looked up from germline, CDR1 is WSHSY and CDR2 is SAAADI. The CDR3 DNA is TGCGCCACCCGACGAGGAGTGGACCCCACCAACCAGCATTTT. This sequence encodes CATRRGVDPTNQHF.

This clonotype has a handful of counts. The chain is built from TRBV24-1 and TRBJ1-2, with TRBD1 identical over 8 bases. Germline V CDR1 and CDR2: KGHDR, SFDVKD. Losses at the gene ends were 4 bases for V and 8 bases for J; bases not matched to a gene: 5. This CDR3 spans 13 amino acids. CDR3 nucleotides: TGTGCCACCAGTGACCCCGGACAGGGAGGCTACACCTTC. It codes for CATSDPGQGGYTF.

V and J are TRBV4-1 and TRBJ2-7; the D gene is possibly TRBD2 (6 bases). Germline V CDR1 and CDR2: MGHRA, YSYEKL. The CDR3 extends over 14 amino acids. V was shortened by 3 bases and J by 3 bases, with 12 bases between the two germline ends. Here the CDR3 DNA reads TGCGCCAGCAGCCAGCTGGGTAGCGGCTACGAGCAGTACTTC. Residues: CASSQLGSGYEQYF.

The chain employs TRBV12-3 or TRBV12-4 and TRBJ1-2; unclear D gene. Trimming stripped 4 bases from V and 2 bases from J, with 8 bases between. CDR3 length equals 13 residues. The CDR3 DNA reads as TGTGCCAGCAGTTGGCACGGGAACTATGGCTACACCTTC. This encodes CASSWHGNYGYTF.

The chain recombines TRBV4-2 with TRBJ1-2; D uncertain. The CDR3 runs to 15 residues. V was clipped by 4 bases and J by 0 bases, with 12 bases between them. CDR1 LGHNA and CDR2 YNFKEQ come from the germline V gene. As DNA, the CDR3 is TGTGCCAGCAGCCGAGACGGCCTAGCTAACTATGGCTACACCTTC. Its translation: CASSRDGLANYGYTF.

This clonotype was counted at least ten times. This sequence joins TRBV24-1 and TRBJ2-1; D perhaps matches TRBD2 (5 bases). V lost 2 bases, J lost 6 bases, and 13 bases lay in between. CDR1 is KGHDR and CDR2 is SFDVKD in the germline V gene. The CDR3 covers 15 residues. CDR3 amino acids: CATSDSGLFANEQFF. The CDR3 DNA follows: TGTGCCACCAGTGATTCCGGACTTTTCGCCAATGAGCAGTTCTTC.

The chain joins TRBV20-1 to TRBJ2-7; D is unresolved. V was shortened by 6 bases and J by 6 bases, with 15 bases between the two germline ends. The CDR3 sequence is 12 residues long. Germline lookup yields CDR1 DFQATT and CDR2 SNEGSKA (reference sequence). The CDR3 protein is CSAVQAGLEQYV. The DNA of the CDR3 is TGCAGTGCCGTTCAGGCTGGTCTCGAGCAGTACGTC.

The chain has TRBV6-2 or TRBV6-3 and TRBJ2-1, with D hard to call. This CDR3 comprises 12 residues. Trimming shortened V by 5 bases and J by 8 bases, and 10 bases separated the two germline ends. Germline V lookup: CDR1 MNHEY, CDR2 SVGEGT. CDR3 in amino acids: CASSPTVHEQFF. CDR3 bases: TGTGCCAGCAGTCCGACGGTCCATGAGCAGTTCTTC.